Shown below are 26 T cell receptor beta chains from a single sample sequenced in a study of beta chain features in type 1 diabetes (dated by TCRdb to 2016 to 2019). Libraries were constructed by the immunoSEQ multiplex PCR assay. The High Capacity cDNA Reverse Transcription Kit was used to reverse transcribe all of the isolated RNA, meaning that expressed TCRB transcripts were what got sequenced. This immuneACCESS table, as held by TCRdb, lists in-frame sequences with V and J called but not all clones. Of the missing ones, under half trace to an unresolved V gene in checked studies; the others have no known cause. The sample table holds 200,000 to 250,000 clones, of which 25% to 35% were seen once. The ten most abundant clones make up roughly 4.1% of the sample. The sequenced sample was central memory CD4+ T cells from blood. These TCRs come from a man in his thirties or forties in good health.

The CDR3 loop is CSVGNLNQPQHF. CDR3 coding DNA: TGCAGCGTCGGGAACCTTAATCAGCCCCAGCATTTT. The chain joins TRBV29-1 to TRBJ1-5, with D unresolved. This CDR3 has 12 residues. Germline V lookup: CDR1 SQVTM, CDR2 ANQGSEA. V lost 6 bases, J lost 4 bases, and 10 bases lay in between.

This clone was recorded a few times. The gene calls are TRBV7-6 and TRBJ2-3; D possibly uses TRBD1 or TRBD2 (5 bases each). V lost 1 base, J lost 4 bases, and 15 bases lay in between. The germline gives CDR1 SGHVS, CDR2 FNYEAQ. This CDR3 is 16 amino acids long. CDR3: CASSLGEGKIADTQYF. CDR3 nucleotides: TGTGCCAGCAGCTTAGGTGAGGGGAAGATCGCAGATACGCAGTATTTT.

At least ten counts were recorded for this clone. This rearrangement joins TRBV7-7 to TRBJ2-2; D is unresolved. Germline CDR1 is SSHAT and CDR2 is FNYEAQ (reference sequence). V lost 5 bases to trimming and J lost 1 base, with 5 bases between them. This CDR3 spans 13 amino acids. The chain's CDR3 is CASSLGNTGELFF. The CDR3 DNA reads TGTGCCAGCAGCCTAGGGAACACCGGGGAGCTGTTTTTT.

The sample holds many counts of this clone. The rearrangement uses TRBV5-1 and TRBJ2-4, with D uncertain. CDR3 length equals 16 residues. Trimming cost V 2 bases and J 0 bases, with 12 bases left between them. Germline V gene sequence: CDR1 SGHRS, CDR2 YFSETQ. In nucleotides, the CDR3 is TGCGCCAGCAGCTTTGGCGTCAGACTAGCCAAAAACATTCAGTACTTC. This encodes CASSFGVRLAKNIQYF. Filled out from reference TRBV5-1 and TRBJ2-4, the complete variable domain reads KAGVTQTPRYLIKTRGQQVTLSCSPISGHRSVSWYQQTPGQGLQFLFEYFSETQRNKGNFPGRFSGRQFSNSRSEMNVSTLELGDSALYLCASSFGVRLAKNIQYFGAGTRLSVL.

CDR3 sequence reads: CAISIQGAAPNYGYTF. CDR3 coding DNA: TGTGCCATCAGTATACAAGGGGCGGCCCCTAACTATGGCTACACCTTC. This sequence joins TRBV10-3 and TRBJ1-2; D is possibly TRBD1 (5 bases). The CDR3 runs to 16 residues. Germline loops: CDR1 ENHRY, CDR2 SYGVKD. V lost 5 bases, J lost 0 bases, and 16 bases lay in between.

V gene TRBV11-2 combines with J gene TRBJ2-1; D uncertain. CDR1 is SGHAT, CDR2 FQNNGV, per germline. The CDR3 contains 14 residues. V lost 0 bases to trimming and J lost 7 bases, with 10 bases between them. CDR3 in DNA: TGTGCCAGCAGCTTAGACTACCAGAGGAATGAGCAGTTCTTC. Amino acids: CASSLDYQRNEQFF.

The CDR3 loop reads CASSEVSEQTQYF. CDR3 bases: TGTGCCAGCAGTGAAGTTAGTGAACAGACCCAGTACTTC. The genes are TRBV25-1 and TRBJ2-5; no firm D call. In germline, CDR1 is MGHDK, CDR2 SYGVNS. The V end was cut by 2 bases, the J end by 6 bases, with 10 bases between. The CDR3 is 13 amino acids.

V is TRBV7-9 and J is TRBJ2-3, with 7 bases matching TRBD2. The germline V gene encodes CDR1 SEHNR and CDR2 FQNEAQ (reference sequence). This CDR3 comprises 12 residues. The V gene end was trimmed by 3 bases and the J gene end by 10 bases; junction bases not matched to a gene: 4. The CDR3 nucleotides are TGTGCCAGCAGCTTTGAGGGGAGGGCGCAGTATTTT. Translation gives CASSFEGRAQYF. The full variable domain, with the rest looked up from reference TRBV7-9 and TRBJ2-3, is DTGVSQNPRHKITKRGQNVTFRCDPISEHNRLYWYRQTLGQGPEFLTYFQNEAQLEKSRLLSDRFSAERPKGSFSTLEIQRTEQGDSAMYLCASSFEGRAQYFGPGTRLTVL.

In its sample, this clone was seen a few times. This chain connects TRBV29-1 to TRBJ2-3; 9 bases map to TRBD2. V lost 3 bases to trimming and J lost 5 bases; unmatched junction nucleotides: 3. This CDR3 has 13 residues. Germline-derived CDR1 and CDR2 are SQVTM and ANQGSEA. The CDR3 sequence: CSVDVLAGDTQYF. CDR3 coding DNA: TGCAGCGTTGATGTACTAGCGGGAGATACGCAGTATTTT.

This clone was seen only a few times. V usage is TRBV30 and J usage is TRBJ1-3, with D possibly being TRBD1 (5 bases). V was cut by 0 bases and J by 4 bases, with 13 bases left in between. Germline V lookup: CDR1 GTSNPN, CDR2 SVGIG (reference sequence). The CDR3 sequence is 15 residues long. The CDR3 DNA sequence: TGTGCCTGGAGTGTTTCGGGGCGACGGGGAAACACCATATATTTT. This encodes CAWSVSGRRGNTIYF. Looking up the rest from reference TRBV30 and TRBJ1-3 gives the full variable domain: SQTIHQWPATLVQPVGSPLSLECTVEGTSNPNLYWYRQAAGRGLQLLFYSVGIGQISSEVPQNLSASRPQDRQFILSSKKLLLSDSGFYLCAWSVSGRRGNTIYFGEGSWLTVV.

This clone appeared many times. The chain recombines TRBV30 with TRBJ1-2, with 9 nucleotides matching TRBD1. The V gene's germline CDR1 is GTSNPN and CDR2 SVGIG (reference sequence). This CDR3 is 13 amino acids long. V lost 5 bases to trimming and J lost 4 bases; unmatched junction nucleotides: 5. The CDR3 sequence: CAWGDRARYGYTF. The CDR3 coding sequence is TGTGCCTGGGGGGACAGGGCTCGCTATGGCTACACCTTC.

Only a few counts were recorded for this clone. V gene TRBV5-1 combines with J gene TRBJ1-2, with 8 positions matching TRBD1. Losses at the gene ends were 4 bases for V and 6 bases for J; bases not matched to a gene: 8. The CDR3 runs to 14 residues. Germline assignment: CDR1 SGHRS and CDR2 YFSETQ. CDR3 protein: CASSQDRERNGYTF. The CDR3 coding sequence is TGCGCCAGCAGCCAGGACAGGGAGCGTAATGGCTACACCTTC.

The CDR3 DNA reads TGTGCCAGCCTTGGGGACTTCAAAGGTTCCTACGAGCAGTACTTC. It yields the protein CASLGDFKGSYEQYF. The J gene is TRBJ2-7, the V gene TRBV25-1; tentative D call: TRBD2 (6 bases). From germline, CDR1 is MGHDK and CDR2 SYGVNS. The CDR3 extends over 15 amino acids. The V gene lost 8 bases and the J gene lost 1 base, with 18 bases spanning the gap.

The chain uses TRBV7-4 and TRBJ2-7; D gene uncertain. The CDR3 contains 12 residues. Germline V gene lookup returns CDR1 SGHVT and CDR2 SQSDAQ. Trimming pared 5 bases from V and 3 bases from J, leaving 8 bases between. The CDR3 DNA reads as TGTGCCAGCAGCCCCCCCTTCTACGAGCAGTACTTC. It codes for CASSPPFYEQYF.

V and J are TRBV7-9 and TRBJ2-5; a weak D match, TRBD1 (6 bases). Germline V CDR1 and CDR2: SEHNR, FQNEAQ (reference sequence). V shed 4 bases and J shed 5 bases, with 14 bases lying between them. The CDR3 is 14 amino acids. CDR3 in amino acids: CASSSLTDRETQYF. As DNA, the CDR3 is TGTGCCAGCAGCTCCCTGACCGACAGGGAGACCCAGTACTTC.

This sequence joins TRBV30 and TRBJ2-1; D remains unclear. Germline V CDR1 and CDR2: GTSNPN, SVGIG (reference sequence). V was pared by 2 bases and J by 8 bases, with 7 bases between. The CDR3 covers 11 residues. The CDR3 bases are TGTGCCTGGAGTCCTGCATATGAGCAGTTCTTC. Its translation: CAWSPAYEQFF.

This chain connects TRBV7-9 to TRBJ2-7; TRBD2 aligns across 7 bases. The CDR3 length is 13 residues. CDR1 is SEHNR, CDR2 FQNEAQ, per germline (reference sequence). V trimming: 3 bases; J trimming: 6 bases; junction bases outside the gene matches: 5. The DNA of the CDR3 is TGTGCCAGCAGCTTCGGCGGGAGTACCGAGCAGTACTTC. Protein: CASSFGGSTEQYF.

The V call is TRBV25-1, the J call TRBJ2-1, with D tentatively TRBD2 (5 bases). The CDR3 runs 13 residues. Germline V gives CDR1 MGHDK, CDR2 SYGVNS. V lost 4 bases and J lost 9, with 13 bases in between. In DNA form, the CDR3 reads TGTGCCAGCAGTGGCTGGACTTCAGGTGAGCAGTTCTTC. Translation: CASSGWTSGEQFF.

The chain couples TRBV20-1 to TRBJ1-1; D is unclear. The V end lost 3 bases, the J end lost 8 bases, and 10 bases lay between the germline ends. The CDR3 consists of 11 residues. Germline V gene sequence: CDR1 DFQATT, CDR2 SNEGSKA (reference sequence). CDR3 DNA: TGCAGTGCTAGCCTAGATAAAGAAGCTTTCTTT. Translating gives CSASLDKEAFF.

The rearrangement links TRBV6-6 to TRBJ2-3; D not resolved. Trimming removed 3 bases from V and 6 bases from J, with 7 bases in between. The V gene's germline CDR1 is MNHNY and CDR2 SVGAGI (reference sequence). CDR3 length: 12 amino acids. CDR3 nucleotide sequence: TGTGCCAGCAGTTATGGATCCGATACGCAGTATTTT. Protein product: CASSYGSDTQYF.

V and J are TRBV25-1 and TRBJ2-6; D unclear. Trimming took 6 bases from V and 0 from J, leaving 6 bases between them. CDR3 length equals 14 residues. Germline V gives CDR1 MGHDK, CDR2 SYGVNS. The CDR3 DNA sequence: TGTGCCAGCAGGCGGAGCTCTGGGGCCAACGTCCTGACTTTC. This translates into CASRRSSGANVLTF.

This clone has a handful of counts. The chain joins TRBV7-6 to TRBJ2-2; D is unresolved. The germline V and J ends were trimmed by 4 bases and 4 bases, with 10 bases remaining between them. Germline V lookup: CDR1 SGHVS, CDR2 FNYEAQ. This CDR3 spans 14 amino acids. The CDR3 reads CASSSRWGTGELFF. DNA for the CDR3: TGTGCCAGCAGCTCTCGGTGGGGCACCGGGGAGCTGTTTTTT.

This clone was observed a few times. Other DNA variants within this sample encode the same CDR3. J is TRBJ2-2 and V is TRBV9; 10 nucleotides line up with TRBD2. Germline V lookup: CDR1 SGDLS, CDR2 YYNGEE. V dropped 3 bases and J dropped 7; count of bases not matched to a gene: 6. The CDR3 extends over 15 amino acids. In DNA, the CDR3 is TGTGCCAGCAGCGCCGGGACTAGCGCGGGCGGGGAGCTGTTTTTT. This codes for CASSAGTSAGGELFF. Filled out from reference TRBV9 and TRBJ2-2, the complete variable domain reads DSGVTQTPKHLITATGQRVTLRCSPRSGDLSVYWYQQSLDQGLQFLIQYYNGEERAKGNILERFSAQQFPDLHSELNLSSLELGDSALYFCASSAGTSAGGELFFGEGSRLTVL.

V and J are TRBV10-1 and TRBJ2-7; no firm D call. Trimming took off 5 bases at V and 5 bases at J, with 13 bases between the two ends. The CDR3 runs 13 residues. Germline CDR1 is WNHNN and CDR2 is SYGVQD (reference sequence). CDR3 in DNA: TGCGCCAGCAGTCGCGCGGCCAGGAACGAGCAGTACTTC. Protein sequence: CASSRAARNEQYF.

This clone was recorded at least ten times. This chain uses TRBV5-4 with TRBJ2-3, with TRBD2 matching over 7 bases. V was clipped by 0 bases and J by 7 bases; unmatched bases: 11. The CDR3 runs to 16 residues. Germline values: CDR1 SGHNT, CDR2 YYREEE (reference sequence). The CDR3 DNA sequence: TGTGCCAGCAGCTTGGACGGGGGAGGGGTAAGAAATACGCAGTATTTT. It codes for CASSLDGGGVRNTQYF. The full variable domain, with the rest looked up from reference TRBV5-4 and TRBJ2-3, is ETGVTQSPTHLIKTRGQQVTLRCSSQSGHNTVSWYQQALGQGPQFIFQYYREEENGRGNFPPRFSGLQFPNYSSELNVNALELDDSALYLCASSLDGGGVRNTQYFGPGTRLTVL.

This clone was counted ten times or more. CDR3 sequence (DNA): TGTGCCAGCAGCTTAGTCGAGGAGCAGTTCTTC. Translated: CASSLVEEQFF. V usage is TRBV7-2 and J usage is TRBJ2-1; unclear D gene. Germline CDR1 reads SGHTA; CDR2 reads FQGNSA. CDR3 size: 11 residues. Trimming pared 1 base from V and 10 bases from J, leaving 5 bases between.